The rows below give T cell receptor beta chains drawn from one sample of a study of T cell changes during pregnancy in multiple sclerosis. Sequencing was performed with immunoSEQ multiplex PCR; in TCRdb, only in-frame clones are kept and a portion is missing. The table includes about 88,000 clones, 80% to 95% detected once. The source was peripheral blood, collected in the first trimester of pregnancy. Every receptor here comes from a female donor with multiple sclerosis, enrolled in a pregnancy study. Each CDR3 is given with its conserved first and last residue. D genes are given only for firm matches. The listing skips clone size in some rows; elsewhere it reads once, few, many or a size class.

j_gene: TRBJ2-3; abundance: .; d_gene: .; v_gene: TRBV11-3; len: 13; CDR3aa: CASSFMSADTQYF; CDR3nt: TGTGCCAGCAGCTTCATGAGCGCAGATACGCAGTATTTT
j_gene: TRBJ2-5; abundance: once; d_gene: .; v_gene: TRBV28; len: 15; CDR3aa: CASSPPGLYKETQYF; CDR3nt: TGTGCCAGCAGTCCGCCGGGACTGTATAAGGAGACCCAGTACTTC
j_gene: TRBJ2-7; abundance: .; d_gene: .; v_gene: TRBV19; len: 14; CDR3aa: CASSGLQHDYEQYF; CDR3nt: TGTGCCAGTAGTGGCCTGCAACACGACTACGAGCAGTACTTC
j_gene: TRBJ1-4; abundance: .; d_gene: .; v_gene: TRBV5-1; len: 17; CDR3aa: CASSLQGRIATNEKLFF; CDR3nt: TGCGCCAGCAGCTTGCAGGGGAGAATCGCAACTAATGAAAAACTGTTTTTT
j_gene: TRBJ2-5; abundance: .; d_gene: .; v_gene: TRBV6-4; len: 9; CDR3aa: CATGETQYF; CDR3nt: TGTGCCACCGGGGAGACCCAGTACTTC
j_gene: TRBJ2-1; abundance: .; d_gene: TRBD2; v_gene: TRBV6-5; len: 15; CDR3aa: CASSSPSGRYNEQFF; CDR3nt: TGTGCCAGCAGTTCCCCTAGCGGGAGGTACAATGAGCAGTTCTTC
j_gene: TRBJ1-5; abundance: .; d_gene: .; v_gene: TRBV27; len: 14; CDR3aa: CASSLVGGRRPQHF; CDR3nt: TGTGCCAGCAGTTTAGTGGGGGGAAGGCGGCCCCAGCATTTT
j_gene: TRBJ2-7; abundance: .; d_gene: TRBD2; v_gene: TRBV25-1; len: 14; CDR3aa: CASSEQGLAGEQYF; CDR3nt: TGTGCCAGCAGTGAACAGGGACTAGCCGGCGAGCAGTACTTC
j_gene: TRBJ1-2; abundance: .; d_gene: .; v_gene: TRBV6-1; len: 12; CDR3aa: CASSEVGNGYTF; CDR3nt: TGTGCCAGCAGTGAAGTCGGGAACGGCTACACCTTC
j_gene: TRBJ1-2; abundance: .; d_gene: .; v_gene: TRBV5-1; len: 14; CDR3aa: CASSTPQGLDGYTF; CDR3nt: TGCGCCAGCAGCACCCCGCAGGGGTTAGATGGCTACACCTTC
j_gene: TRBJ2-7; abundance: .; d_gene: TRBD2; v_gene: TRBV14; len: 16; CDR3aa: CASSQGTSGGSYEQYF; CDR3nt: TGTGCCAGCAGCCAAGGGACTAGCGGGGGATCCTACGAGCAGTACTTC
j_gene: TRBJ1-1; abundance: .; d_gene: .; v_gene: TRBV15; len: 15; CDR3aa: CATSRSRVGNTEAFF; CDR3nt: TGTGCCACCAGCAGATCGCGGGTGGGGAACACTGAAGCTTTCTTT
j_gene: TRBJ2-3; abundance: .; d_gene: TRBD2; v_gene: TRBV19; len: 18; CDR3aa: CASRETSGSPAGADTQYF; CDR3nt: TGTGCCAGTAGGGAGACTAGCGGTTCTCCGGCCGGGGCAGATACGCAGTATTTT
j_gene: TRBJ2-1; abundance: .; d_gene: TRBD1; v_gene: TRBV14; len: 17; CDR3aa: CASSSLPGQAFYNEQFF; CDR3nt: TGTGCCAGCAGCTCGCTTCCGGGACAGGCTTTTTACAATGAGCAGTTCTTC
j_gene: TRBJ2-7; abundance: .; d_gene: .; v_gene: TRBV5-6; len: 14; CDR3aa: CASSSGHQTYEQYF; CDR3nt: TGTGCCAGCAGCTCGGGACATCAGACCTACGAGCAGTACTTC
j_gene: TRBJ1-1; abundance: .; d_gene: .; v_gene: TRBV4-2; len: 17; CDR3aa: CASSTSTGIRRDTEAFF; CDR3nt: TGTGCCAGCAGCACTAGCACGGGGATACGGAGGGACACTGAAGCTTTCTTT
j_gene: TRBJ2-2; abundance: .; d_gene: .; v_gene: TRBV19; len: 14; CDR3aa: CASSVGGLTGELFF; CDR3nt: TGTGCCAGTTCTGTCGGGGGGCTTACCGGGGAGCTGTTTTTT
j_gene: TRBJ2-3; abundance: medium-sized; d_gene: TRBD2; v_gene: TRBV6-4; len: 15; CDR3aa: CASSDGTSGTDTQYF; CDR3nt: TGTGCCAGCAGTGACGGGACTAGCGGCACAGATACGCAGTATTTT
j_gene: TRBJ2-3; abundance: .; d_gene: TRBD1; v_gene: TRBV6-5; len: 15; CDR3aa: CASRPGQGVTNTQYF; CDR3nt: TGTGCCAGCAGACCCGGACAGGGAGTTACGAATACGCAGTATTTT
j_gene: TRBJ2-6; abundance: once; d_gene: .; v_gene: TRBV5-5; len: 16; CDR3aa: CASSFILGPGANVLTF; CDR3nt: TGTGCCAGCAGCTTTATATTGGGGCCCGGGGCCAACGTCCTGACTTTC
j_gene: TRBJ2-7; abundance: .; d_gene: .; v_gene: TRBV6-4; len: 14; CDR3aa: CASSRQDRDYEQYF; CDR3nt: TGTGCCAGCAGTCGACAAGACAGAGACTACGAGCAGTACTTC
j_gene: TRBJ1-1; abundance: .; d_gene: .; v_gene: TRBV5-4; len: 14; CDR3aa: CASSPERANTEAFF; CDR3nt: TGTGCCAGCAGCCCCGAGAGGGCGAACACTGAAGCTTTCTTT
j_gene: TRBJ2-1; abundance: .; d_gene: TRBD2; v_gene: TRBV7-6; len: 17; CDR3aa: CASSLRASGRIDNEQFF; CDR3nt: TGTGCCAGCAGCTTACGGGCTAGCGGGAGGATCGACAATGAGCAGTTCTTC
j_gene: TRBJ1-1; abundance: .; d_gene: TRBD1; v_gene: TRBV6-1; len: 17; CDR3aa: CASSEELTGGLNTEAFF; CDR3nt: TGTGCCAGCAGTGAAGAATTGACAGGGGGGTTGAACACTGAAGCTTTCTTT
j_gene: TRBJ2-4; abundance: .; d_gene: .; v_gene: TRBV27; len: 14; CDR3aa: CASSVLSAKNIQYF; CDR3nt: TGTGCCAGCAGTGTCCTCTCAGCCAAAAACATTCAGTACTTC
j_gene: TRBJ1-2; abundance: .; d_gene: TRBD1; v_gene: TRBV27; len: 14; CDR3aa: CASRSTGGMGGYTF; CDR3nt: TGTGCCAGCAGATCCACAGGGGGAATGGGAGGCTACACCTTC
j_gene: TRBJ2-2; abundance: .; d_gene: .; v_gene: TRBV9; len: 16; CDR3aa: CASSSTRLTNTGELFF; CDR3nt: TGTGCCAGCAGCTCTACGCGACTTACGAACACCGGGGAGCTGTTTTTT
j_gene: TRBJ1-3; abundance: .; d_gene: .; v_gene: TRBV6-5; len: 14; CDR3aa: CASSPAGTGNTIYF; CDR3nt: TGTGCCAGCAGCCCCGCGGGGACTGGAAACACCATATATTTT
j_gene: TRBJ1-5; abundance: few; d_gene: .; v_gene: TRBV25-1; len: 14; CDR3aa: CASSEYGGNQPQHF; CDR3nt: TGTGCCAGCAGTGAATATGGAGGGAATCAGCCCCAGCATTTT
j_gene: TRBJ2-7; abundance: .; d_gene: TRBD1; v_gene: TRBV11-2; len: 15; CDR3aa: CASSLIRDRVHEQYF; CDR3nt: TGTGCCAGCAGTCTCATCCGGGACAGGGTCCACGAGCAGTACTTC
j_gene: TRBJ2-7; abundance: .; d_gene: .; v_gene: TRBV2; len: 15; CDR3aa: CASSPTSLSSYEQYF; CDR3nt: TGTGCCAGCAGTCCGACTTCTTTAAGCTCCTACGAGCAGTACTTC
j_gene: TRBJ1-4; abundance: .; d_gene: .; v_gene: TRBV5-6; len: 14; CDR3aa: CASSRQGQKEKLFF; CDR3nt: TGTGCCAGCAGCAGGCAGGGCCAAAAAGAAAAACTGTTTTTT
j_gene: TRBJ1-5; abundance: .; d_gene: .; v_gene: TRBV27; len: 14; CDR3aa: CASSPQYSNQPQHF; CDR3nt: TGTGCCAGCAGTCCCCAGTATAGCAATCAGCCCCAGCATTTT
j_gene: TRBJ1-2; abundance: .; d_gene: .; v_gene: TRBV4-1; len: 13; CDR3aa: CASSQDDGQGYTF; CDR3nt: TGCGCCAGCAGCCAAGATGATGGACAGGGCTACACCTTC
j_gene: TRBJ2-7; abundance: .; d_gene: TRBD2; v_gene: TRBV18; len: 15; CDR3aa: CASSDGTSGSYEQYF; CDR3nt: TGTGCCAGCTCGGACGGGACTAGCGGCTCCTACGAGCAGTACTTC
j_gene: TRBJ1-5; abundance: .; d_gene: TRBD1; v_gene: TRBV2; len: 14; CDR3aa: CASSRDSSNQPQHF; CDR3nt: TGTGCCAGCAGCCGGGACAGCAGCAATCAGCCCCAGCATTTT
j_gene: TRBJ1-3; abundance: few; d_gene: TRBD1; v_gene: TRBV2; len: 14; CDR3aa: CASSDGDRAHTIYF; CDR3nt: TGTGCCAGCAGTGACGGGGACAGGGCGCACACCATATATTTT
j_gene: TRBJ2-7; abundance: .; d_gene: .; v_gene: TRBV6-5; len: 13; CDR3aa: CASGRATDYEQYF; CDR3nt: TGTGCCAGCGGGCGAGCCACCGACTACGAGCAGTACTTC
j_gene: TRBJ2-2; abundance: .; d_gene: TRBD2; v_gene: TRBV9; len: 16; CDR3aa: CASSVASLAGTGELFF; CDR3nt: TGTGCCAGCAGCGTAGCAAGCCTAGCGGGAACCGGGGAGCTGTTTTTT
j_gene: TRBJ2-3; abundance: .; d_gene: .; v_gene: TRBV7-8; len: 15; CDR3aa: CASSLDWGNTDTQYF; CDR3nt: TGTGCCAGCAGCTTAGATTGGGGCAACACAGATACGCAGTATTTT
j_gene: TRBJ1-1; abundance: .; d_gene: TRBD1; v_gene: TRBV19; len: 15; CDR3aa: CASSMYGTENTEAFF; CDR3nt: TGTGCCAGTAGTATGTACGGGACAGAGAACACTGAAGCTTTCTTT
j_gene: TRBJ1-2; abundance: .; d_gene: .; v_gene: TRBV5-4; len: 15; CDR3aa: CASSLEQAGNYGYTF; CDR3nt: TGTGCCAGCAGCTTGGAACAGGCTGGGAACTATGGCTACACCTTC
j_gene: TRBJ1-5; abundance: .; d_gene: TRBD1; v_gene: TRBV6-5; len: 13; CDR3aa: CASSLTGGTPQHF; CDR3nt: TGTGCCAGCAGTTTAACAGGGGGCACGCCCCAGCATTTT
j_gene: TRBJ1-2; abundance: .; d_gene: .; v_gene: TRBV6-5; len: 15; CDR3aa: CASSLTDSALYGYTF; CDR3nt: TGTGCCAGCAGCCTCACGGACAGCGCACTCTATGGCTACACCTTC
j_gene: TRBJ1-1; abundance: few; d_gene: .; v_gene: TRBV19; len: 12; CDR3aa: CASSQQGTEAFF; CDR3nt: TGTGCCAGTAGTCAGCAGGGCACTGAAGCTTTCTTT
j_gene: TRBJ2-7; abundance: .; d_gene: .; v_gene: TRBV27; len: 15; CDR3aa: CASSLNQESSYEQYF; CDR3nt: TGTGCCAGCAGTTTAAATCAGGAAAGCTCCTACGAGCAGTACTTC
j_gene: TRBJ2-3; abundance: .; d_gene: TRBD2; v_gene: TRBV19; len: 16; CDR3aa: CASSPRLAGKSDTQYF; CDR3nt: TGTGCCAGTAGTCCTCGACTAGCGGGAAAGTCAGATACGCAGTATTTT
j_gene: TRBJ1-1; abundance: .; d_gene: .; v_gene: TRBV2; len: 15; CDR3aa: CASRGGLRMNTEAFF; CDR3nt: TGTGCCAGCAGGGGGGGGTTGAGAATGAACACTGAAGCTTTCTTT